This T cell receptor beta chain was found in a study of T cells after yellow fever vaccination. This clonotype was counted only a few times. Its antigen is unidentified. Whole-study results and caveats: Abundant bulk-derived clonotypes could contaminate FACS-sorted repertoires.

TCRdb used MiXCR to reprocess the 5' RACE reads, holding one entry per CDR3 protein. The sample contains under 400,000 distinct CDR3 sequences, about 9.9% of which appear only once. V lost 4 bases and J lost 7, with 11 bases in between. The CDR3 contains 12 residues. Germline V gives CDR1 SQVTM, CDR2 ANQGSEA. This clonotype was obtained from a man younger than 35 who received the YFV17D yellow fever vaccine. Sequencing was performed on PBMCs, taken on the day of the first yellow fever vaccination. The chain links TRBV29-1 to TRBJ1-5; D not resolved. The CDR3 DNA follows: TGCAGCGTTGCTGGGGAGGGCCAGCCCCAGCATTTT. It codes for CSVAGEGQPQHF. The full variable domain, in which reference TRBV29-1 and TRBJ1-5 provide the parts outside the CDR3, is SAVISQKPSRDICQRGTSLTIQCQVDSQVTMMFWYRQQPGQSLTLIATANQGSEATYESGFVIDKFPISRPNLTFSTLTVSNMSPEDSSIYLCSVAGEGQPQHFGDGTRLSIL.